The clone carrying this TCR beta chain was counted between two and nine times. Its antigen is as yet unknown. CDR1 and CDR2 (germline): SGHAT, FQDESV (reference sequence). This CDR3 is built from 14 residues. Trimming took off 7 bases at V and 5 bases at J, with 15 bases between the two ends. Three nested ARM-PCR rounds with V-beta and C-beta primers built TCRB libraries. These TCRB libraries lack any described unique molecular identifiers. In TCRdb, the multiplex PCR reads were re-called with MiXCR into one record per CDR3 protein. The table includes just under 20,000 distinct CDR3 sequences, under 80% detected once. The sample is drawn from a study of tumor-infiltrating lymphocytes in glioblastoma multiforme. Findings and caveats of the study: TCR plus mutation findings rest on a single glioblastoma patient.

This sequence originates from a male donor with glioblastoma. The specimen sequenced was peripheral blood. The rearrangement uses TRBV11-1 and TRBJ2-1; D perhaps matches TRBD1 (6 bases). The DNA for the CDR3 is TGTGCCAGCAAGCGAGGACAGTACGACAATGAGCAGTTCTTC. Translated: CASKRGQYDNEQFF.